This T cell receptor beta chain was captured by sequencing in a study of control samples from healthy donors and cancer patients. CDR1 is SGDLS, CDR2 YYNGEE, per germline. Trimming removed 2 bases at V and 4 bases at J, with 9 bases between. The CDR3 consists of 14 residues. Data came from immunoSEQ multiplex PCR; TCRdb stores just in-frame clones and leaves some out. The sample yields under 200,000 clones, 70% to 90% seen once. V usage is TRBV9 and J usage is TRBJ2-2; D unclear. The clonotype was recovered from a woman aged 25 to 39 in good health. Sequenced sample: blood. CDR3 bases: TGTGCCAGCAGCGTCCCCCAGGCCACCGGGGAGCTGTTTTTT. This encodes CASSVPQATGELFF.